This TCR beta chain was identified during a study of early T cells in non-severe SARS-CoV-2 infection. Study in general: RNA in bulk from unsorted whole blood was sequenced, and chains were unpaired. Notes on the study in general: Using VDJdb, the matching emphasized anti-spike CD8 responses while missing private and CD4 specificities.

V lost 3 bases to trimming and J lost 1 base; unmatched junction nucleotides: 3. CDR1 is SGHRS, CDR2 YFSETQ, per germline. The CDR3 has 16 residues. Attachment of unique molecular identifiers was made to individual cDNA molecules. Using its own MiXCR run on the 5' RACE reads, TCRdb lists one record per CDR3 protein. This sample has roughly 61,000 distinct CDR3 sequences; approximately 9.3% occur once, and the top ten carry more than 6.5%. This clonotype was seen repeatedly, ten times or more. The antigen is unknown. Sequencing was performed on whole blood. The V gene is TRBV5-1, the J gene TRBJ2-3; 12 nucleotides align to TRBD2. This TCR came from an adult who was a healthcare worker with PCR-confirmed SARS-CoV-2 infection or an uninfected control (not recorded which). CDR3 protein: CASSSGLAGRTDTQYF. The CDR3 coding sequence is TGCGCCAGCAGCTCTGGACTAGCGGGACGCACAGATACGCAGTATTTT.